Listed below are T cell receptor beta chains from one sample, sequenced in a study of blood T cell repertoires in COVID-19. Data came from immunoSEQ multiplex PCR; TCRdb stores just in-frame clones and leaves some out. The sample lists about 24,000 clones, around nine tenths occurring once. The sample was peripheral blood. These receptors were obtained from a man aged 45 to 65 with active COVID-19. CDR3s include the opening cysteine and the closing phenylalanine or tryptophan. Each record gives: D gene, V gene, clone size, J gene, CDR3 protein, CDR3 DNA. A D gene is named only where the DNA matches it firmly. Size is omitted from some rows. Given values are once, few, many or a class for expanded clones.

D gene: -
V gene: TRBV11-2
clone size: -
J gene: TRBJ2-7
CDR3 protein: CASSFRTAPTGGYYEQYF
CDR3 DNA: TGTGCCAGCAGCTTCCGGACAGCTCCAACCGGGGGGTACTACGAGCAGTACTTC

D gene: -
V gene: TRBV4-2
clone size: -
J gene: TRBJ2-3
CDR3 protein: CASTHARCSGDRRGGNTDTQYF
CDR3 DNA: TGTGCCAGCACCCACGCCCGATGCTCCGGGGACAGGCGGGGGGGTAATACAGATACGCAGTATTTT

D gene: TRBD1
V gene: TRBV5-4
clone size: -
J gene: TRBJ2-1
CDR3 protein: CASSPGTGGYNEQFF
CDR3 DNA: TGTGCCAGCAGCCCCGGGACAGGGGGTTACAATGAGCAGTTCTTC

D gene: TRBD2
V gene: TRBV7-3
clone size: -
J gene: TRBJ2-3
CDR3 protein: CASSLGTSGTPRTQYF
CDR3 DNA: TGTGCCAGCAGCTTAGGCACTAGCGGGACTCCCCGTACGCAGTATTTT

D gene: -
V gene: TRBV5-1
clone size: -
J gene: TRBJ2-2
CDR3 protein: CASTGDLNTGELFF
CDR3 DNA: TGCGCCAGCACCGGAGACTTGAACACCGGGGAGCTGTTTTTT

D gene: -
V gene: TRBV5-1
clone size: -
J gene: TRBJ2-1
CDR3 protein: CASKLANEQFF
CDR3 DNA: TGCGCCAGCAAGTTGGCCAATGAGCAGTTCTTC

D gene: -
V gene: TRBV6-6
clone size: -
J gene: TRBJ1-1
CDR3 protein: CASSRTGNTEAFF
CDR3 DNA: TGTGCCAGCAGTAGAACAGGGAACACTGAAGCTTTCTTT

D gene: TRBD2
V gene: TRBV5-6
clone size: -
J gene: TRBJ2-1
CDR3 protein: CASSSGPGTSGYNEQFF
CDR3 DNA: TGTGCCAGCAGCTCGGGACCCGGGACTAGCGGATACAATGAGCAGTTCTTC

D gene: -
V gene: TRBV12-3/TRBV12-4
clone size: -
J gene: TRBJ1-5
CDR3 protein: CASGYGGNQPQHF
CDR3 DNA: TGTGCCAGCGGGTACGGGGGAAATCAGCCCCAGCATTTT

D gene: TRBD1
V gene: TRBV14
clone size: -
J gene: TRBJ2-3
CDR3 protein: CASSHLPGQGTDTQYF
CDR3 DNA: TGTGCCAGCAGCCATCTTCCGGGACAGGGCACAGATACGCAGTATTTT

D gene: TRBD2
V gene: TRBV28
clone size: -
J gene: TRBJ2-1
CDR3 protein: CASSPIAGGAIYKQFF
CDR3 DNA: TGTGCCAGCAGCCCCATCGCGGGGGGCGCAATCTATAAGCAGTTCTTC

D gene: -
V gene: TRBV7-2
clone size: -
J gene: TRBJ2-7
CDR3 protein: CASSPRGGYEQYF
CDR3 DNA: TGTGCCAGCAGCCCAAGGGGGGGCTACGAGCAGTACTTC

D gene: -
V gene: TRBV4-3
clone size: -
J gene: TRBJ1-2
CDR3 protein: CASSQAKGPRGGKVGVGYTF
CDR3 DNA: TGCGCCAGCAGCCAAGCCAAGGGCCCGAGGGGCGGGAAGGTAGGGGTTGGCTACACCTTC

D gene: -
V gene: TRBV28
clone size: -
J gene: TRBJ1-5
CDR3 protein: CASSSLNQPQHF
CDR3 DNA: TGTGCCAGCAGTTCCCTTAATCAGCCCCAGCATTTT

D gene: -
V gene: TRBV6-4
clone size: -
J gene: TRBJ2-1
CDR3 protein: CASSVEGFSYNEQFF
CDR3 DNA: TGTGCCAGCAGTGTCGAGGGTTTCTCCTACAATGAGCAGTTCTTC

D gene: TRBD1
V gene: TRBV9
clone size: -
J gene: TRBJ2-7
CDR3 protein: CASSETGTGKNEQYF
CDR3 DNA: TGTGCCAGCAGCGAAACCGGGACAGGAAAAAACGAGCAGTACTTC

D gene: -
V gene: TRBV19
clone size: -
J gene: TRBJ1-4
CDR3 protein: CASSTDRPAVEKLFF
CDR3 DNA: TGTGCCAGTAGTACCGACAGGCCGGCGGTGGAAAAACTGTTTTTT

D gene: -
V gene: TRBV3-1/TRBV3-2
clone size: -
J gene: TRBJ2-3
CDR3 protein: CASSQDLVSPDTQYF
CDR3 DNA: TGTGCCAGCAGCCAAGATCTCGTTAGTCCAGATACGCAGTATTTT

D gene: TRBD1
V gene: TRBV7-3
clone size: -
J gene: TRBJ2-7
CDR3 protein: CASSLTDRGEQYF
CDR3 DNA: TGTGCCAGCAGCTTAACGGACAGGGGCGAGCAGTACTTC

D gene: -
V gene: TRBV6-5
clone size: -
J gene: TRBJ1-3
CDR3 protein: CASSSGRGNTIYF
CDR3 DNA: TGTGCCAGCAGTTCAGGGCGCGGAAACACCATATATTTT

D gene: TRBD1
V gene: TRBV19
clone size: -
J gene: TRBJ1-4
CDR3 protein: CASNRDRNEKLFF
CDR3 DNA: TGTGCCAGTAACCGGGACAGAAATGAAAAACTGTTTTTT

D gene: TRBD2
V gene: TRBV6-5
clone size: -
J gene: TRBJ2-7
CDR3 protein: CASSSERGYEQYF
CDR3 DNA: TGTGCCAGCAGTTCCGAGCGGGGGTACGAGCAGTACTTC

D gene: -
V gene: TRBV11-2
clone size: -
J gene: TRBJ2-7
CDR3 protein: CASSSLRGRSYEQYF
CDR3 DNA: TGTGCCAGCAGCTCCCTCAGGGGCAGGTCCTACGAGCAGTACTTC

D gene: TRBD1
V gene: TRBV7-2
clone size: -
J gene: TRBJ2-7
CDR3 protein: CASSLGGQHTYEQYF
CDR3 DNA: TGTGCCAGCAGCTTAGGGGGACAGCATACCTACGAGCAGTACTTC

D gene: -
V gene: TRBV7-2
clone size: few
J gene: TRBJ1-1
CDR3 protein: CASSFLRAPGSEAFF
CDR3 DNA: TGTGCCAGCAGCTTCCTCCGGGCTCCGGGGTCTGAAGCTTTCTTT

D gene: TRBD2
V gene: TRBV4-3
clone size: -
J gene: TRBJ2-1
CDR3 protein: CASSQDPRTSSPQFF
CDR3 DNA: TGCGCCAGCAGCCAAGATCCCCGGACTAGCTCGCCACAGTTCTTC

D gene: TRBD1
V gene: TRBV7-8
clone size: -
J gene: TRBJ1-2
CDR3 protein: CASSLRDRLLNYGYTF
CDR3 DNA: TGTGCCAGCAGCCTCCGGGACAGACTTCTCAACTATGGCTACACCTTC

D gene: TRBD2
V gene: TRBV6-5
clone size: -
J gene: TRBJ2-7
CDR3 protein: CASSYGLAGPYEQYF
CDR3 DNA: TGTGCCAGCAGTTACGGACTAGCGGGACCCTACGAGCAGTACTTC

D gene: TRBD2
V gene: TRBV7-2
clone size: once
J gene: TRBJ2-1
CDR3 protein: CASSVPGLAAFF
CDR3 DNA: TGTGCCAGCAGCGTTCCGGGACTAGCGGCTTTCTTC

D gene: -
V gene: TRBV29-1
clone size: -
J gene: TRBJ1-2
CDR3 protein: CAGQTHYGYTF
CDR3 DNA: TGCGCAGGACAGACTCACTATGGCTACACCTTC

D gene: -
V gene: TRBV6-2/TRBV6-3
clone size: -
J gene: TRBJ2-3
CDR3 protein: CASSLREDSTDTQYF
CDR3 DNA: TGTGCCAGCAGTTTGCGGGAAGACAGCACAGATACGCAGTATTTT

D gene: TRBD2
V gene: TRBV5-8
clone size: few
J gene: TRBJ2-1
CDR3 protein: CASLGTSGHNEQFF
CDR3 DNA: TGTGCCAGCTTGGGAACTAGCGGTCACAATGAGCAGTTCTTC

D gene: TRBD2
V gene: TRBV7-9
clone size: -
J gene: TRBJ2-5
CDR3 protein: CASSPGGGYQETQYF
CDR3 DNA: TGTGCCAGCAGCCCTGGGGGGGGGTACCAAGAGACCCAGTACTTC

D gene: TRBD1
V gene: TRBV5-1
clone size: once
J gene: TRBJ1-1
CDR3 protein: CASSQDRGRVTGAFF
CDR3 DNA: TGCGCCAGCAGCCAAGACAGGGGGCGCGTGACTGGGGCTTTCTTT

D gene: TRBD1
V gene: TRBV7-9
clone size: few
J gene: TRBJ2-6
CDR3 protein: CASSSRDRENSGANVLTF
CDR3 DNA: TGTGCCAGCAGTAGTAGGGACAGGGAGAACTCCGGGGCCAACGTCCTGACTTTC

D gene: TRBD1
V gene: TRBV4-1
clone size: -
J gene: TRBJ2-5
CDR3 protein: CASSQVRTGSETQYF
CDR3 DNA: TGCGCCAGCAGCCAAGTGCGGACAGGGTCGGAGACCCAGTACTTC

D gene: TRBD2
V gene: TRBV4-3
clone size: -
J gene: TRBJ2-1
CDR3 protein: CASSQDSRGGLNEQFF
CDR3 DNA: TGCGCCAGCAGCCAAGATTCCCGGGGGGGACTCAATGAGCAGTTCTTC

D gene: TRBD1
V gene: TRBV7-2
clone size: -
J gene: TRBJ1-5
CDR3 protein: CASSLGGTDSNQPQHF
CDR3 DNA: TGTGCCAGCAGCTTAGGCGGGACAGATAGCAATCAGCCCCAGCATTTT

D gene: -
V gene: TRBV6-5
clone size: few
J gene: TRBJ2-1
CDR3 protein: CASSYYDEQFF
CDR3 DNA: TGTGCCAGCAGTTATTATGATGAGCAGTTCTTC

D gene: TRBD1
V gene: TRBV6-6
clone size: -
J gene: TRBJ1-2
CDR3 protein: CASSSRAGGVGGYTF
CDR3 DNA: TGTGCCAGCAGTTCAAGAGCAGGGGGCGTGGGTGGCTACACCTTC

D gene: TRBD1
V gene: TRBV7-2
clone size: few
J gene: TRBJ1-2
CDR3 protein: CASSPTGVQSSYTF
CDR3 DNA: TGTGCCAGCAGCCCGACAGGGGTTCAAAGTAGCTACACCTTC

D gene: TRBD1
V gene: TRBV27
clone size: -
J gene: TRBJ2-1
CDR3 protein: CASSPGQGRYNEQFF
CDR3 DNA: TGTGCCAGCAGTCCCGGACAGGGAAGATACAATGAGCAGTTCTTC

D gene: -
V gene: TRBV5-1
clone size: -
J gene: TRBJ2-7
CDR3 protein: CASSGQGGSYEQYF
CDR3 DNA: TGCGCCAGCAGCGGCCAGGGGGGCTCCTACGAGCAGTACTTC

D gene: -
V gene: TRBV7-9
clone size: -
J gene: TRBJ2-3
CDR3 protein: CASRVYAGSTDTQYF
CDR3 DNA: TGTGCCAGCAGGGTCTACGCGGGTAGCACAGATACGCAGTATTTT

D gene: TRBD1
V gene: TRBV7-8
clone size: -
J gene: TRBJ1-1
CDR3 protein: CASSSGVRTGITEAFF
CDR3 DNA: TGTGCCAGCAGCTCAGGCGTTCGGACAGGGATCACTGAAGCTTTCTTT

D gene: TRBD1
V gene: TRBV7-2
clone size: -
J gene: TRBJ1-6
CDR3 protein: CASSLLGQGNSPLHF
CDR3 DNA: TGTGCCAGCAGCTTATTGGGACAGGGGAATTCACCCCTCCACTTT

D gene: TRBD1
V gene: TRBV2
clone size: -
J gene: TRBJ1-1
CDR3 protein: CARGQQMNTEAFF
CDR3 DNA: TGTGCCAGGGGACAGCAAATGAACACTGAAGCTTTCTTT

D gene: TRBD2
V gene: TRBV5-1
clone size: few
J gene: TRBJ2-7
CDR3 protein: CASSLAGGEQYF
CDR3 DNA: TGCGCCAGCAGCTTGGCGGGGGGCGAGCAGTACTTC

D gene: -
V gene: TRBV7-2
clone size: -
J gene: TRBJ2-4
CDR3 protein: CASSLHYKNIQYF
CDR3 DNA: TGTGCCAGCAGCTTACACTACAAAAACATTCAGTACTTC

D gene: TRBD1
V gene: TRBV28
clone size: -
J gene: TRBJ1-4
CDR3 protein: CASSDRGSATNEKLFF
CDR3 DNA: TGTGCCAGCAGTGACAGGGGGAGTGCAACTAATGAAAAACTGTTTTTT

D gene: -
V gene: TRBV5-5
clone size: -
J gene: TRBJ1-3
CDR3 protein: CASSWSGSSGNTIYF
CDR3 DNA: TGTGCCAGCAGCTGGTCAGGGTCCTCTGGAAACACCATATATTTT

D gene: TRBD1
V gene: TRBV11-2
clone size: -
J gene: TRBJ1-3
CDR3 protein: CASSSVDRVAGNTIYF
CDR3 DNA: TGTGCCAGCAGCTCTGTGGACAGGGTTGCTGGAAACACCATATATTTT